A selection of T cell receptor beta chains follows, all from one sample in a study of T-cell memory formation after mild COVID-19. TCRdb reprocessed the 5' RACE reads via MiXCR and lists one record per CDR3 protein. The sample carries a few hundred thousand distinct CDR3 sequences, about a sixth recorded once. Sequenced: PBMCs or a T cell subset sorted from them (not recorded which). The receptors stem from a man aged 18 to 29 who had mild COVID-19 (a few samples of this study predate the infection). Cell type and time point are not known. CDR3s include the opening cysteine and the closing phenylalanine or tryptophan. A D gene is named only where the DNA matches it firmly. Rows give clone size only sometimes, using once, few, many, or a class for an expanded clone.

j_call v_call d_call clone_size cdr3_nt cdr3_aa
TRBJ2-1 TRBV19 - many TGTGCCAGTAGTATACAGGGCAATGAGCAGTTCTTC CASSIQGNEQFF
TRBJ2-3 TRBV12-3/TRBV12-4 - - TGTGCCAGCAGTTTCCAGGACGGGGTCACGCAGTATTTT CASSFQDGVTQYF
TRBJ2-1 TRBV6-6 - - TGTGCCAGCACCCCCGGGGTTTACAATGAGCAGTTCTTC CASTPGVYNEQFF
TRBJ1-2 TRBV3-1 - few TGTGCCAGCAGCCAAACCAACTATGGCTACACCTTC CASSQTNYGYTF
TRBJ2-2 TRBV6-6 - - TGTGCCAGCAGTTTTTACCGCGTAGAGCTGTTTTTT CASSFYRVELFF
TRBJ1-1 TRBV7-3 TRBD1 many TGTGCCAGCAGCCCGGCCGGACAGGGAAGGTCAGGAGCTTTCTTT CASSPAGQGRSGAFF
TRBJ2-5 TRBV7-8 TRBD2 - TGTGCCAGCAGACGAAGCGGGGGGGCTTCGGAGACCCAGTACTTC CASRRSGGASETQYF
TRBJ2-4 TRBV6-1 - - TGTGCCAGCTTGAGGGCAAGCGGGGCCAAAAACATTCAGTACTTC CASLRASGAKNIQYF
TRBJ2-3 TRBV24-1 - many TGTGCCACCAGTGATCCGTCCAGGTCCACAGATACGCAGTATTTT CATSDPSRSTDTQYF
TRBJ1-1 TRBV12-3/TRBV12-4 - - TGTGCCAGCAGTCCCACGGGACGTGAAGCTTTCTTT CASSPTGREAFF
TRBJ2-4 TRBV12-3/TRBV12-4 - - TGTGCCAGCAGGCAACCGGGACATTTATTCAAGAACATTCAGTACTTC CASRQPGHLFKNIQYF
TRBJ1-2 TRBV20-1 - few TGCAGTGCTAGAGATTTCCAGGGTCTCTATGGCTACACCTTC CSARDFQGLYGYTF
TRBJ2-3 TRBV12-3/TRBV12-4 TRBD2 - TGTGCCAGCAGTTTACTAGCGGGGGTCAAAAGCACAGATACGCAGTATTTT CASSLLAGVKSTDTQYF
TRBJ2-1 TRBV7-6 TRBD2 - TGTGCCAGCAGCTTAAGGACTAGCGGGGGGGCCGGGGCCTACAATGAGCAGTTCTTC CASSLRTSGGAGAYNEQFF
TRBJ2-7 TRBV6-2/TRBV6-3 - - TGTGCCAGCAGTCGTTCCTACGAGCAGTACTTC CASSRSYEQYF
TRBJ2-7 TRBV7-7 - few TGTGCCAGCAGCGCTAGCTCGTCGGGCGAGCAGTACTTC CASSASSSGEQYF
TRBJ1-1 TRBV19 - few TGTGCCAGTAGTATGACGAGCACTGAAGCTTTCTTT CASSMTSTEAFF
TRBJ1-2 TRBV6-6 - many TGTGCCAGCAAAATATCGGCCTGGGGCTATGGCTACACCTTC CASKISAWGYGYTF
TRBJ2-3 TRBV4-3 TRBD2 few TGCGCCAGCAGCACAGCGGGGGGCGCCCTCTATACGCAGTATTTT CASSTAGGALYTQYF
TRBJ2-2 TRBV7-3 TRBD2 few TGTGCCAGCAGCTTAATCCTAGCGGTGAACACCGGGGAGCTGTTTTTT CASSLILAVNTGELFF
TRBJ2-1 TRBV7-9 - - TGTGCCAGCAGCCCCCAAGGTGGTCCCTACAATGAGCAGTTATTC CASSPQGGPYNEQLF
TRBJ2-5 TRBV11-3 - - TGTGCCAGCAGCCCCCGCGAAGGGGTAGAGACCCAGTACTTC CASSPREGVETQYF
TRBJ1-5 TRBV15 - few TGTGCCACCAGCAGCCGGGACCGATATAGCAATCAGCCCCAGCATTTT CATSSRDRYSNQPQHF
TRBJ2-3 TRBV27 TRBD1 many TGTGCCAGCAGTTTATTGTGTTTGACAGGGTGGACAGATACGCAGTATTTT CASSLLCLTGWTDTQYF
TRBJ1-2 TRBV9 - few TGTGCCAGCAGTGAGAGGAGCGTGAACTATGGCTACACCTTC CASSERSVNYGYTF
TRBJ1-1 TRBV6-2/TRBV6-3 - - TGTGCCAGCAGGGACGGACAGCTACTAAACACTGAAGCTTTCTTT CASRDGQLLNTEAFF
TRBJ2-5 TRBV6-5 TRBD2 - TGTGCCAGCAAACTAGCGGCGGGAGAGACCCAGTACTTC CASKLAAGETQYF
TRBJ2-2 TRBV24-1 TRBD1 - TGTGCCACCAGTGATTTGACAGGGGTGGAGACCGGGGAGCTGTTTTTT CATSDLTGVETGELFF
TRBJ2-2 TRBV29-1 - - TGCAGCGTTGAAGATGTAGGGGTCACCGGGGAGCTGTTTTTT CSVEDVGVTGELFF
TRBJ1-1 TRBV7-9 - - TGTGCCAGCAGCCCTCCGACGGTATACTTTTTCGGGAACACTGAAGCTTTCTTT CASSPPTVYFFGNTEAFF
TRBJ1-2 TRBV6-5 - few TGTGCCAGCAGTTCCCATGGTTTTAACTATGGCTACACCTTC CASSSHGFNYGYTF
TRBJ1-1 TRBV29-1 TRBD1 few TGCAGCGGTACCGGGACAGTGAACACTGAAGCTTTCTTT CSGTGTVNTEAFF
TRBJ1-5 TRBV11-2 - few TGTGCCAGCAGCCGGACAGCTAATCAGCCCCAGCATTTT CASSRTANQPQHF
TRBJ2-4 TRBV5-1 TRBD1 - TGCGCCAGCAGCTTGAGCCCGGGGCAGGGGGAAAACATTCAGTACTTC CASSLSPGQGENIQYF
TRBJ2-1 TRBV27 - - TGTGCCAGCAGCGGCAGGGTCGATGAGCAGTTCTTC CASSGRVDEQFF
TRBJ2-3 TRBV7-2 - many TGTGCCAGCAGCCACAGCAGGCCAGATACGCAGTATTTT CASSHSRPDTQYF
TRBJ2-3 TRBV5-1 - many TGCGCCAGCAGCACCACCCCGACCCTAACAGATACGCAGTATTTT CASSTTPTLTDTQYF
TRBJ2-3 TRBV12-3/TRBV12-4 - - TGTGCCAGCCGAGTCCGCTACTCTAGCACAGATACGCAGTATTTT CASRVRYSSTDTQYF
TRBJ1-2 TRBV10-3 - - TGTGCCATAAGTGAGGGTAACTCCAACTATGGCTACACCTTC CAISEGNSNYGYTF
TRBJ2-3 TRBV4-1 - few TGCGCCAGCAGCCAACGGGGGAACGAGATCACAGATACGCAGTATTTT CASSQRGNEITDTQYF
TRBJ2-3 TRBV27 - few TGTGCCGCCTCCGTGGGGGGTTTAGGTACGCAGTATTTT CAASVGGLGTQYF
TRBJ1-6 TRBV28 - - TGTGCCAGCACACCCTGGGGGAATGGCTCACCCCTCCACTTT CASTPWGNGSPLHF